These 2 T cell receptor beta chains were all obtained from the same sample, sequenced in a study of T cell responses to AZD1222 COVID-19 vaccine. Assay: immunoSEQ multiplex PCR; the TCRdb copy retains only in-frame clones and omits some. The sample consists of about 180,000 clones, roughly 91% of them appearing once. Sequences were derived from peripheral blood, sampled 28 days after the second dose of the MenACWY control vaccine. These receptors all come from an adult who received the MenACWY meningococcal vaccine as a control.

The rearrangement joins TRBV28 to TRBJ1-3, with D tentatively TRBD1 (5 bases). CDR1 is MDHEN and CDR2 is SYDVKM in the germline V gene. Trimming cost V 8 bases and J 1 base, with 12 bases left between them. CDR3 length equals 14 residues. CDR3 amino acids: CASGGGASGNTIYF. CDR3 nucleotide sequence: TGTGCCAGCGGGGGGGGTGCTTCTGGAAACACCATATATTTT. The complete variable domain, with remaining parts taken from reference TRBV28 and TRBJ1-3, reads DVKVTQSSRYLVKRTGEKVFLECVQDMDHENMFWYRQDPGLGLRLIYFSYDVKMKEKGDIPEGYSVSREKKERFSLILESASTNQTSMYLCASGGGASGNTIYFGEGSWLTVV.

This rearrangement joins TRBV5-1 to TRBJ2-3; 7 bases align to TRBD1. The CDR3 runs to 15 residues. Germline values: CDR1 SGHRS, CDR2 YFSETQ. V trimming: 4 bases; J trimming: 4 bases; junction bases outside the gene matches: 9. The CDR3 loop is CASSPPDRRADTQYF. CDR3 nucleotides: TGCGCCAGCAGCCCCCCGGACAGGCGGGCAGATACGCAGTATTTT.